Reported below is one T cell receptor (beta chain). Its target is unknown. The CDR3 contains 14 residues. The germline CDR1 and CDR2 sequences are LGHNA and YSLEER. Trimming shortened V by 0 bases and J by 6 bases, and 11 bases separated the two germline ends. This record belongs to a study of Ad26.COV2.S vaccination and SARS-CoV-2 variants. Study findings and constraints: Analytic work on TCR breadth and depth might have understated the full extent of total T cell responses. The study found similar non-spike TCR breadth in vaccine and placebo recipients. The authors reported substantial breadth in spike-specific CD8+ and CD4+ T cell responses after vaccination. Vaccine recipients surpassed placebo recipients in spike-specific TCR breadth.

Clones were sequenced by immunoSEQ multiplex PCR, and TCRdb holds only the in-frame ones, with some missing. The data contain some 350,000 clones, just over 90% of them singletons. This TCR was sampled from a human donor who had recovered from COVID-19. The chain couples TRBV4-3 to TRBJ1-2, with D hard to call. The material sequenced was peripheral blood, taken after recovery from COVID-19. The chain's CDR3 is CASSQEDRTHGYTF. CDR3 coding DNA: TGCGCCAGCAGCCAAGAAGACCGAACCCATGGCTACACCTTC.